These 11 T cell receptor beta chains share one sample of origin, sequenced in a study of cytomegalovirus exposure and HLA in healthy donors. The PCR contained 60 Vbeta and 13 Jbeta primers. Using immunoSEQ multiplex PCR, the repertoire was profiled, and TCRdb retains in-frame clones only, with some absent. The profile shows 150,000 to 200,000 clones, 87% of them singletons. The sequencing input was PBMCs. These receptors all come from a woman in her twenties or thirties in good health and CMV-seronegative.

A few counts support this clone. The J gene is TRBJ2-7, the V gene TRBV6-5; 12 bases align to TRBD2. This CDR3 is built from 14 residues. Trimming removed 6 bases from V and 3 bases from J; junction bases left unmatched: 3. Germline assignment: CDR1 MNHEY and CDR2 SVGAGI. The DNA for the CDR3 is TGTGCCAGCAGGGCACTAGCGGGGGGCTACGAGCAGTACTTC. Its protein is CASRALAGGYEQYF.

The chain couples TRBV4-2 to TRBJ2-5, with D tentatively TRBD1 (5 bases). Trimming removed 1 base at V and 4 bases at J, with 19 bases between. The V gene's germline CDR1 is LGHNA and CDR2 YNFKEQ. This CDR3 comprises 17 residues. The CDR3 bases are TGTGCCAGCAGCCAAGGGGAACAGGTTCCCTCTGGAGAGACCCAGTACTTC. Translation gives CASSQGEQVPSGETQYF.

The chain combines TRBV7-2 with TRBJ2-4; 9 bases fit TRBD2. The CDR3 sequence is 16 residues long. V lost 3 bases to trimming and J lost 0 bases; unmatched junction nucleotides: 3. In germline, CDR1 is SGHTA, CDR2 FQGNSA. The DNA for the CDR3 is TGTGCCAGCAGCTTCAGCGGGGGGCTAGCCAAAAACATTCAGTACTTC. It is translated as CASSFSGGLAKNIQYF.

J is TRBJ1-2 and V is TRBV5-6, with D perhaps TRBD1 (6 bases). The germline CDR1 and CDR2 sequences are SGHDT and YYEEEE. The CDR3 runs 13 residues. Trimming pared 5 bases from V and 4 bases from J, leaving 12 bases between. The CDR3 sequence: CASRLQGSYGYTF. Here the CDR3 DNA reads TGTGCCAGCAGATTACAGGGTAGCTATGGCTACACCTTC.

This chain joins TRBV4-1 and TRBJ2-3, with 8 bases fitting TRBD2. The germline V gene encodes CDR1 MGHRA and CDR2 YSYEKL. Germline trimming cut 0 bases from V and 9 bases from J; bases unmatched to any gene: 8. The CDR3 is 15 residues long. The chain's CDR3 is CASSQDHPGLVTQYF. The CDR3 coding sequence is TGCGCCAGCAGCCAAGATCATCCGGGACTAGTAACGCAGTATTTT.

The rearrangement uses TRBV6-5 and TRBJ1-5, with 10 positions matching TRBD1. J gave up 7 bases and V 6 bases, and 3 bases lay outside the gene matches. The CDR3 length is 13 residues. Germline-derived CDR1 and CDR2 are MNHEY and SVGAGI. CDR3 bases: TGTGCCAGCAGCCGGGACAGGGGCCAGCCCCAGCATTTT. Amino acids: CASSRDRGQPQHF.

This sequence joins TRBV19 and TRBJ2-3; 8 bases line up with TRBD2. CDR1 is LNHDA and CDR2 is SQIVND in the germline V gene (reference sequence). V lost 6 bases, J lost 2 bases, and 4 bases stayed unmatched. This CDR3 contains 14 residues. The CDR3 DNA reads TGTGCCAGTAGACTAGCGGCAGCCACAGATACGCAGTATTTT. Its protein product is CASRLAAATDTQYF.

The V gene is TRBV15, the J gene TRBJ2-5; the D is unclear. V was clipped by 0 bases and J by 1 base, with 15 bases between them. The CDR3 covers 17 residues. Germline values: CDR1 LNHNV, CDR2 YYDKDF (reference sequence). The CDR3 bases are TGTGCCACCAGCAGAGATTGGTTGGGCAGTAGCCAAGAGACCCAGTACTTC. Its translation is CATSRDWLGSSQETQYF.

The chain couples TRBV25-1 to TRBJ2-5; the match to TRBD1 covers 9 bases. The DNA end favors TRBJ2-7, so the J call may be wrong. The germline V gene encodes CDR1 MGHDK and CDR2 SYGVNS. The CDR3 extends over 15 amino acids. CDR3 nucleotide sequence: TGTGCCCCCGGTCTACCGGGACAGGGTCCCTACGAGCAGTACTTC. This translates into CAPGLPGQGPYEQYF.

Here the CDR3 reads CASSMPRAGVYEQYF. For the CDR3, the DNA is TGTGCCAGTAGTATGCCCCGGGCAGGGGTGTACGAGCAGTACTTC. The chain recombines TRBV19 with TRBJ2-7; possibly TRBD1 for D (6 bases). The germline CDR1 and CDR2 sequences are LNHDA and SQIVND (reference sequence). V shed 3 bases and J shed 4 bases, with 16 bases lying between them. CDR3 length equals 15 residues.

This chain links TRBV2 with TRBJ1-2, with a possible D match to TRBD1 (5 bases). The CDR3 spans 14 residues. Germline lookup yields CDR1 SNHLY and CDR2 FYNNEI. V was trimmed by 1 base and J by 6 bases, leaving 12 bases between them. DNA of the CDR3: TGTGCCAGCAGTGAAGGGGGCGCCGACAATGGCTACACCTTC. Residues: CASSEGGADNGYTF.